This T cell receptor beta chain was profiled in a study of T cell repertoires in cytomegalovirus infection. Across the whole study: An indication of both CMV infection and matching HLA type came from public TCR beta signatures. Study-level results: CMV-specific TCR beta clonotypes restricted by HLA-C were the ones dominating the ex vivo response.

TCRdb redid the calling of the reads with MiXCR, one entry per CDR3 protein. The sample lists 650,000 to 900,000 distinct CDR3 sequences, 25% to 35% occurring once. Points on this clonotype: As yet, its antigen is unknown.

The material sequenced was cultured CD8+ T cells from PBMCs, taken from culture after CMV antigen stimulation. This sequence originates from a human donor in good health (CMV status not recorded). Some clones in this sample may be carry-over from other donors' samples.

The CDR3 loop is CASSEAGGQETQYF. The CDR3 region has the DNA TGTGCCAGCAGTGAGGCGGGGGGTCAAGAGACCCAGTACTTC. The chain uses TRBV2 and TRBJ2-5; TRBD2 aligns across 8 bases. V shed 3 bases, J shed 2 bases, and the junction held 2 bases outside the gene matches. Germline V gene sequence: CDR1 SNHLY, CDR2 FYNNEI. CDR3 length: 14 residues.